This entry lists 26 T cell receptor beta chains sequenced from one sample in a study of T cell changes during pregnancy in multiple sclerosis. TCRdb's copy holds only in-frame clones and misses some; the assay was immunoSEQ multiplex PCR. Among 90,000 to 130,000 clones, 90% to 95% were seen once, and the ten largest hold roughly 1.4%. Sequences were derived from peripheral blood, sampled in the third trimester of pregnancy. The receptors stem from a female donor with multiple sclerosis, enrolled in a pregnancy study.

This chain joins TRBV6-5 and TRBJ1-2; 7 bases are shared with TRBD1. The CDR3 has 13 amino acids. Per germline, CDR1 MNHEY and CDR2 SVGAGI. The junction had 5 bases not matched to a gene; V was cut back by 6 bases and J by 4 bases. CDR3 nucleotide sequence: TGTGCCAGCAGAACAGGGGATGCCTATGGCTACACCTTC. Its protein product is CASRTGDAYGYTF.

V and J are TRBV5-4 and TRBJ2-1; maybe TRBD2 (6 bases). This CDR3 contains 17 residues. The germline CDR1 and CDR2 sequences are SGHNT and YYREEE (reference sequence). The ends were cut back, 5 bases at V and 0 bases at J, with 18 bases in the middle. The DNA of the CDR3 is TGTGCCAGCAGTCCGCGCCCGGACGGGAGCTCCTACAATGAGCAGTTCTTC. It codes for CASSPRPDGSSYNEQFF.

This chain uses TRBV6-6 with TRBJ1-2; possible D gene TRBD1, 5 bases. The CDR3 spans 14 residues. V was trimmed by 6 bases and J by 6 bases, leaving 17 bases between them. Germline V gene sequence: CDR1 MNHNY, CDR2 SVGAGI (reference sequence). This chain's CDR3 is CASSPRVGPDGYTF. The DNA for the CDR3 is TGTGCCAGCAGCCCAAGGGTGGGGCCTGATGGCTACACCTTC.

The chain is built from TRBV27 and TRBJ2-2; 7 bases fit TRBD2. The CDR3 sequence is 15 residues long. J gave up 3 bases and V 2 bases, and 3 bases lay outside the gene matches. The germline V gene has CDR1 MNHEY and CDR2 SMNVEV (reference sequence). The CDR3 reads CASSLASGYTGELFF. CDR3 DNA: TGTGCCAGCAGTTTAGCTAGCGGTTACACCGGGGAGCTGTTTTTT.

The chain's CDR3 is CASRFIAGGDEETQYF. The CDR3 region has the DNA TGTGCCAGCAGATTTATAGCGGGGGGCGATGAAGAGACCCAGTACTTC. The chain carries TRBV6-4 and TRBJ2-5; 10 bases line up with TRBD2. This CDR3 is built from 16 residues. V dropped 6 bases and J dropped 3; count of bases not matched to a gene: 10. Per the germline V gene, CDR1 is MRHNA and CDR2 is SNTAGT.

The chain employs TRBV10-2 and TRBJ1-5, with 10 bases identical to TRBD1. Losses at the gene ends were 2 bases for V and 6 bases for J; bases not matched to a gene: 1. CDR1 WSHSY and CDR2 SAAADI come from the germline V gene. The CDR3 is made up of 14 amino acids. CDR3 in amino acids: CASSEGTGVQPQHF. The CDR3 DNA reads TGCGCCAGCAGTGAGGGGACAGGGGTTCAGCCCCAGCATTTT.

V gene TRBV5-5 combines with J gene TRBJ1-4, with 10 bases that match TRBD1. Losses at the gene ends were 4 bases for V and 8 bases for J; bases not matched to a gene: 5. Looked up from germline, CDR1 is SGHKS and CDR2 is YYEKEE (reference sequence). This CDR3 contains 14 residues. CDR3 bases: TGTGCCAGCAGCAGGACAGGGGGTATGGAAAAACTGTTTTTT. Translation: CASSRTGGMEKLFF. The variable domain in full, completed from reference TRBV5-5 and TRBJ1-4, reads DAGVTQSPTHLIKTRGQQVTLRCSPISGHKSVSWYQQVLGQGPQFIFQYYEKEERGRGNFPDRFSARQFPNYSSELNVNALLLGDSALYLCASSRTGGMEKLFFGSGTQLSVL.

In its sample, this clone was seen once. The chain recombines TRBV19 with TRBJ2-1; 8 nucleotides align to TRBD2. Germline V gene lookup returns CDR1 LNHDA and CDR2 SQIVND (reference sequence). The CDR3 is 15 amino acids. The V and J ends lost 3 bases and 5 bases, in that order; junction bases with no gene match: 6. CDR3 in DNA: TGTGCCAGTAGTATTTACCTAGCGGGTAACAATGAGCAGTTCTTC. Protein product: CASSIYLAGNNEQFF. The full variable domain, rest sourced from reference TRBV19 and TRBJ2-1, is DGGITQSPKYLFRKEGQNVTLSCEQNLNHDAMYWYRQDPGQGLRLIYYSQIVNDFQKGDIAEGYSVSREKKESFPLTVTSAQKNPTAFYLCASSIYLAGNNEQFFGPGTRLTVL.

The chain links TRBV11-3 to TRBJ2-1, with a weak D call TRBD2 (6 bases). CDR1 SGHNT and CDR2 YENEEA come from the germline V gene. CDR3 length: 15 residues. The ends were cut back, 0 bases at V and 3 bases at J, with 9 bases in the middle. The DNA of the CDR3 is TGTGCCAGCAGCTTAGATGCGGGGCTCTACAATGAGCAGTTCTTC. Its translation: CASSLDAGLYNEQFF.

This chain connects TRBV27 to TRBJ2-7, with TRBD2 matching over 12 bases. V lost 4 bases, J lost 4 bases, and 5 bases stayed unmatched. The germline V gene encodes CDR1 MNHEY and CDR2 SMNVEV (reference sequence). There are 15 residues in the CDR3. This CDR3 reads CASSSWTSGKYEQYF. The CDR3 coding sequence is TGTGCCAGCAGTTCCTGGACTAGCGGGAAATACGAGCAGTACTTC.

V and J are TRBV18 and TRBJ1-2; D might be TRBD1 (5 bases). The V gene's germline CDR1 is KGHSH and CDR2 LQKENI. This CDR3 region has 14 residues. V was cut by 1 base and J by 8 bases, with 14 bases left in between. The CDR3 loop is CASSPQEGKDGYTF. DNA of the CDR3: TGTGCCAGCTCACCACAGGAGGGGAAGGACGGCTACACCTTC.

The DNA for the CDR3 is TGTGCCAGCAGCGTAGGGCCGTCCACAGATACGCAGTATTTT. This codes for CASSVGPSTDTQYF. The chain combines TRBV9 with TRBJ2-3; D not resolved. This CDR3 is built from 14 residues. V dropped 0 bases and J dropped 2 bases, with 7 bases sitting between them. Germline-derived CDR1 and CDR2 are SGDLS and YYNGEE.

J is TRBJ1-1 and V is TRBV10-3, with unresolved D. Trimming shortened V by 3 bases and J by 1 base, and 6 bases separated the two germline ends. CDR3 size: 13 residues. The germline gives CDR1 ENHRY, CDR2 SYGVKD. The CDR3 DNA reads TGTGCCATCAGTGACCGGGGGAACACTGAAGCTTTCTTT. Its translation is CAISDRGNTEAFF.

The chain has TRBV5-1 and TRBJ2-6; TRBD1 matches at 7 bases. CDR3 length equals 17 residues. The J segment lost 4 bases and the V segment lost 4 bases, leaving 11 bases of the junction unmatched. Germline values: CDR1 SGHRS, CDR2 YFSETQ. The CDR3 is CASSSSGQRRGANVLTF. CDR3 coding DNA: TGCGCCAGCAGCAGCTCGGGACAGCGCAGGGGGGCCAACGTCCTGACTTTC.

The chain combines TRBV9 with TRBJ2-3; D gene unclear. The length of the CDR3 is 14 residues. The germline gives CDR1 SGDLS, CDR2 YYNGEE. Between the trimmed V and J ends, which lost 0 bases and 4 bases, there was a span of 9 bases. The CDR3 is CASSVDLLADTQYF. The CDR3 DNA is TGTGCCAGCAGCGTAGACCTATTGGCAGATACGCAGTATTTT.

This clone was counted a single time. The CDR3 here is CASRGAWHLEETQYF. CDR3 coding DNA: TGTGCCAGTAGAGGGGCTTGGCATCTCGAAGAGACCCAGTACTTC. The chain links TRBV19 to TRBJ2-5, with a tentative D call TRBD1 (5 bases). The length of the CDR3 is 15 residues. V dropped 6 bases and J dropped 3 bases, with 17 bases sitting between them. Germline V gene lookup returns CDR1 LNHDA and CDR2 SQIVND (reference sequence).

This clone was observed a single time. The V call is TRBV7-9, the J call TRBJ2-7, with 10 bases identical to TRBD1. V was clipped by 2 bases and J by 7 bases; unmatched bases: 8. The CDR3 sequence is 15 residues long. CDR1 SEHNR and CDR2 FQNEAQ come from the germline V gene (reference sequence). CDR3 protein: CASSLLGTGEREQYF. CDR3 nucleotide sequence: TGTGCCAGCAGCTTACTCGGGACAGGGGAGAGAGAGCAGTACTTC.

This clone was picked up one time. The genes are TRBV5-1 and TRBJ2-2, with 11 bases fitting TRBD2. Germline V gene sequence: CDR1 SGHRS, CDR2 YFSETQ. The trim removed 1 base at V and 4 bases at J, leaving 3 bases unmatched. The CDR3 loop spans 16 amino acids. CDR3 DNA: TGCGCCAGCAGCTTGCGACTAGCGGGGTTCACCGGGGAGCTGTTTTTT. Translation gives CASSLRLAGFTGELFF.

The rearrangement joins TRBV6-1 to TRBJ2-3, with TRBD1 identical over 9 bases. CDR1 is MNHNS and CDR2 is SASEGT in the germline V gene. There are 14 residues in the CDR3. The V segment lost 9 bases and the J segment 4 bases; nucleotides outside the gene matches: 8. CDR3 DNA: TGTGCCAGTCGGCAACAGGGGGCACCAGATACGCAGTATTTT. Amino acids: CASRQQGAPDTQYF.

This chain links TRBV6-4 with TRBJ2-1; weak D call: TRBD2 (5 bases). The V end lost 4 bases, the J end lost 12 bases, and 13 bases lay between the germline ends. The CDR3 is made up of 12 amino acids. The germline gives CDR1 MRHNA, CDR2 SNTAGT. In DNA form, the CDR3 reads TGTGCCAGCAGTGGGGCTAGTGGAGGGCAGTTCTTC. This encodes CASSGASGGQFF.

The V gene is TRBV13, the J gene TRBJ2-7, with 9 bases that match TRBD1. This CDR3 has 15 residues. The J segment lost 6 bases and the V segment lost 3 bases, leaving 9 bases of the junction unmatched. Germline lookup yields CDR1 PRHDT and CDR2 FYEKMQ (reference sequence). The CDR3 nucleotides are TGTGCCAGCAGCTTGGGGACAGGGATTCCCTCCGAGCAGTACTTC. Residues: CASSLGTGIPSEQYF.

This clone showed up just a few times. V gene TRBV6-1 combines with J gene TRBJ1-1; unclear D gene. The V end lost 5 bases, the J end lost 0 bases, and 10 bases lay between the germline ends. This CDR3 region has 14 residues. From germline, CDR1 is MNHNS and CDR2 SASEGT. The CDR3 DNA sequence: TGTGCCAGCAGTCTATTAGAACTGAACACTGAAGCTTTCTTT. Translating it yields CASSLLELNTEAFF.

This clone was seen a single time. V gene TRBV19 combines with J gene TRBJ1-1, with D tentatively TRBD1 (6 bases). The CDR3 is made up of 15 amino acids. Germline loops: CDR1 LNHDA, CDR2 SQIVND (reference sequence). Trimming pared 5 bases from V and 1 base from J, leaving 14 bases between. This CDR3 reads CASSPFLGGNTEAFF. DNA of the CDR3: TGTGCCAGTAGTCCGTTCCTAGGGGGGAACACTGAAGCTTTCTTT.

The J gene is TRBJ2-3, the V gene TRBV13; D remains unclear. Germline V gene sequence: CDR1 PRHDT, CDR2 FYEKMQ (reference sequence). The CDR3 contains 13 residues. Between the trimmed V and J ends, which lost 6 bases and 2 bases, there was a span of 9 bases. The CDR3 nucleotides are TGTGCCAGCAGTACAATACCCACAGATACGCAGTATTTT. Protein sequence: CASSTIPTDTQYF.

This clone has a handful of counts. This rearrangement joins TRBV6-1 to TRBJ1-2; D gene uncertain. The V end was cut by 8 bases, the J end by 7 bases, with 5 bases between. The CDR3 has 9 amino acids. Germline V gene data show CDR1 as MNHNS and CDR2 as SASEGT. As DNA, the CDR3 is TGTGCCAGCGGCGGTGGCTACACCTTC. Protein: CASGGGYTF.

The chain links TRBV27 to TRBJ2-1; 8 bases fit TRBD1. The CDR3 extends over 16 amino acids. The germline CDR1 and CDR2 sequences are MNHEY and SMNVEV (reference sequence). Trimming cost V 5 bases and J 7 bases; bases outside gene matches: 13. This chain's CDR3 is CASSPPGTGFANEQFF. DNA of the CDR3: TGTGCCAGCAGTCCCCCCGGGACAGGTTTTGCAAATGAGCAGTTCTTC.